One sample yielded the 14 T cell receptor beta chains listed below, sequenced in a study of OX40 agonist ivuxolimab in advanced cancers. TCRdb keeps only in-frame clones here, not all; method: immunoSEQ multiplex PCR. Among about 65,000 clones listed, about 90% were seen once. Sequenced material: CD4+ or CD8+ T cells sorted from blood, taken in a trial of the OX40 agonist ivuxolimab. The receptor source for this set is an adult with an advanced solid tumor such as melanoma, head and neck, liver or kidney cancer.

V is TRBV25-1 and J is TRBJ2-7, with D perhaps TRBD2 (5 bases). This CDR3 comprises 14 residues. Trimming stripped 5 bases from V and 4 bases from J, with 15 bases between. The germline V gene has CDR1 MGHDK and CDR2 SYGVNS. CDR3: CASSNHGGTYEQYF. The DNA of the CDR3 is TGTGCCAGCAGTAACCATGGAGGTACTTACGAGCAGTACTTC.

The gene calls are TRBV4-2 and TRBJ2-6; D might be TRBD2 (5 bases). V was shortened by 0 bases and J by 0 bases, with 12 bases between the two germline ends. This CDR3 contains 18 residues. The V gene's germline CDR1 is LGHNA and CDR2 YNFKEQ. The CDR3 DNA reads TGTGCCAGCAGCCAAGATAGTGGAGGCTACTCTGGGGCCAACGTCCTGACTTTC. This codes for CASSQDSGGYSGANVLTF.

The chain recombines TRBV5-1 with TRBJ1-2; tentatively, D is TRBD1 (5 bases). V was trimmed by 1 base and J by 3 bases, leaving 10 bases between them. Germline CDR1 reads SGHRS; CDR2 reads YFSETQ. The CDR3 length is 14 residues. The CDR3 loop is CASSLTDSDYGYTF. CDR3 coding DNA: TGCGCCAGCAGCTTGACCGACAGCGACTATGGCTACACCTTC.

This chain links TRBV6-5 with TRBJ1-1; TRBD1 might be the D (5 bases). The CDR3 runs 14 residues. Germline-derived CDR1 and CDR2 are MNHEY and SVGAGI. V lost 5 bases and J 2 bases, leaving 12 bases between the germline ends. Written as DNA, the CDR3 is TGTGCCAGCAGTCAGATTCAGGGAAACACTGAAGCTTTCTTT. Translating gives CASSQIQGNTEAFF.

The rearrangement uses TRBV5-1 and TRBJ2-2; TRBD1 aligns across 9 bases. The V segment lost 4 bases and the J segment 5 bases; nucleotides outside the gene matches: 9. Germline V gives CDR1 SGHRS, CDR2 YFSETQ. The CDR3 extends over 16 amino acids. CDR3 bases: TGCGCCAGCAGCCCCGGGGACAGGGCGAGAACCGGGGAGCTGTTTTTT. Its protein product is CASSPGDRARTGELFF.

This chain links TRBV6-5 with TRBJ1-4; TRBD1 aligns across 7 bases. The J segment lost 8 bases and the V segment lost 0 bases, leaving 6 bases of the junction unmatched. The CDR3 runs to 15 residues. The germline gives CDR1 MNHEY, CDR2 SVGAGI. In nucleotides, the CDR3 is TGTGCCAGCAGTTACTCAGGGGGCGCGGTGGAAAAACTGTTTTTT. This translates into CASSYSGGAVEKLFF.

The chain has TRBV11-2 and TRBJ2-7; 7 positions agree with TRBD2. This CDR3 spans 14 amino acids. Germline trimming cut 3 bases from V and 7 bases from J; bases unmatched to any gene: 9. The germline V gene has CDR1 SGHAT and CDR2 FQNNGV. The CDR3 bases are TGTGCCAGCAGCTTGGGGGGGGACCTTCGGGAGCAGTACTTC. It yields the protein CASSLGGDLREQYF.

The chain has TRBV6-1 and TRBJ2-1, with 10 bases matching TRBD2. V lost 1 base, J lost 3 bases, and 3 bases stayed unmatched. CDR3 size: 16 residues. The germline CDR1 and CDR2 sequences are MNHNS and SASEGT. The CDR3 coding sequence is TGTGCCAGCAGTGAAGACGCTAGCGGGAGCTACAATGAGCAGTTCTTC. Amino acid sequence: CASSEDASGSYNEQFF.

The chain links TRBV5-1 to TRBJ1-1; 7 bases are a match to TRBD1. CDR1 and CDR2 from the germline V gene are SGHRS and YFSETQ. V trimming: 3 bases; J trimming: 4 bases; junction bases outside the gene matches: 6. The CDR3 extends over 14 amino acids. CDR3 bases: TGCGCCAGCAGCTGGGACAGTCGGGGCACTGAAGCTTTCTTT. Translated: CASSWDSRGTEAFF.

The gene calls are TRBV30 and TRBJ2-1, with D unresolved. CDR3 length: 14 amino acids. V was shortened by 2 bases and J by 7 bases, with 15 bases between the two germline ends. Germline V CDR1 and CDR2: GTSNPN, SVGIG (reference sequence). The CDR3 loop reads CAWSPPYSGNEQFF. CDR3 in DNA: TGTGCCTGGAGTCCTCCTTACAGTGGGAATGAGCAGTTCTTC. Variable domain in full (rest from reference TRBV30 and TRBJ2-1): SQTIHQWPATLVQPVGSPLSLECTVEGTSNPNLYWYRQAAGRGLQLLFYSVGIGQISSEVPQNLSASRPQDRQFILSSKKLLLSDSGFYLCAWSPPYSGNEQFFGPGTRLTVL.

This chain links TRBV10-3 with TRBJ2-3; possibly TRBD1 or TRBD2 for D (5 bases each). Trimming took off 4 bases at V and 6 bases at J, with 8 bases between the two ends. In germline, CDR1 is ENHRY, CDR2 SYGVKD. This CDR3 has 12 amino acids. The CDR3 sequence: CAISGDDDTQYF. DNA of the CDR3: TGTGCCATCAGTGGGGACGACGATACGCAGTATTTT.

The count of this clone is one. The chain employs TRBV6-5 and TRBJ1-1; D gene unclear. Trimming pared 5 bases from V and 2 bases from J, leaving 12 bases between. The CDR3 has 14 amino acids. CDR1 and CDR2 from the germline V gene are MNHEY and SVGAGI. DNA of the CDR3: TGTGCCAGCAGTGGGCCAGAACCTAACACTGAAGCTTTCTTT. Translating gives CASSGPEPNTEAFF.

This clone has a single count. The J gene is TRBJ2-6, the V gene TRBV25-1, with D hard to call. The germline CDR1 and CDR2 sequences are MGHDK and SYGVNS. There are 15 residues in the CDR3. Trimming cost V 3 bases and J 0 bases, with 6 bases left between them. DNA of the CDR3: TGTGCCAGCAGTGATCCTGGCTCTGGGGCCAACGTCCTGACTTTC. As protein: CASSDPGSGANVLTF. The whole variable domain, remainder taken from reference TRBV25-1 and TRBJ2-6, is EADIYQTPRYLVIGTGKKITLECSQTMGHDKMYWYQQDPGMELHLIHYSYGVNSTEKGDLSSESTVSRIRTEHFPLTLESARPSHTSQYLCASSDPGSGANVLTFGAGSRLTVL.

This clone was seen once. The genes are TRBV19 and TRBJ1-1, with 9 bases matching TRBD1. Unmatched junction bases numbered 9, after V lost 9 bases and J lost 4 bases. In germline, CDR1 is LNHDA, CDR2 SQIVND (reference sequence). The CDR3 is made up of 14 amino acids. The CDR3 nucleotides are TGTGCCAGCAGCTACAGGGGGCAGGGCACTGAAGCTTTCTTT. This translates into CASSYRGQGTEAFF.